A selection of T cell receptor beta chains follows, all from one sample in a study of T-cell reconstitution after alpha-beta-depleted transplantation in children. TCRdb used MiXCR to reprocess the PCR reads, holding one entry per CDR3 protein. Found here are around 700,000 distinct CDR3 sequences, over 10% of them singletons; the top ten hold approximately 0.8%. The sequencing here drew on PBMCs, taken before TCRalphabeta/CD19-depleted stem cell transplant. All receptors come from a girl aged 2 to 9 with congenital amegakaryocytic thrombocytopenia, due to receive a stem cell transplant. Each CDR3 is given with its conserved first and last residue. The D gene is left open where the match is weak. Only part of the rows carry a size: once, few, many, or a class if the clone is expanded.

>TRBJ1-2|-|TRBV20-1|-
CSAPPNVPGIAGGYTF
TGCAGTGCACCCCCCAACGTACCGGGCATAGCTGGTGGCTACACCTTC
>TRBJ2-3|-|TRBV12-3/TRBV12-4|few
CASSKDPDTQYF
TGTGCCAGCAGCAAGGACCCAGATACGCAGTATTTT
>TRBJ2-3|-|TRBV7-8|-
CASSSRLRTDTQYF
TGTGCCAGCAGCTCCCGTTTGCGCACAGATACGCAGTATTTT
>TRBJ2-7|-|TRBV20-1|many
CSARDEYPEQYF
TGCAGTGCTAGAGATGAGTACCCCGAGCAGTACTTC
>TRBJ2-5|-|TRBV7-9|few
CASSSIPQETQYF
TGTGCCAGCAGCTCGATCCCCCAAGAGACCCAGTACTTC
>TRBJ2-5|-|TRBV20-1|-
CSGRFLTETQYF
TGCAGTGGGCGGTTTCTTACAGAGACCCAGTACTTC
>TRBJ2-7|TRBD2|TRBV12-5|-
CASAVGGIFYEQYF
TGTGCTAGTGCGGTGGGGGGGATCTTCTACGAGCAGTACTTC
>TRBJ2-5|-|TRBV12-3/TRBV12-4|many
CASSPGRLQETQYF
TGTGCCAGCAGTCCAGGACGCCTCCAAGAGACCCAGTACTTC
>TRBJ2-2|TRBD2|TRBV10-3|-
CAISKQPGLANTGELFF
TGTGCCATCAGCAAACAACCGGGACTAGCGAACACCGGGGAGCTGTTTTTT
>TRBJ1-1|-|TRBV11-2|-
CASSLDLLRGAFF
TGTGCCAGCAGCTTAGACCTTCTGAGAGGCGCTTTCTTT
>TRBJ2-7|-|TRBV28|many
CASSSFFSDLPYEQYF
TGTGCCAGCAGTTCTTTCTTCTCCGACTTGCCCTACGAGCAGTACTTC
>TRBJ2-7|-|TRBV12-3/TRBV12-4|many
CASTMGYEQYF
TGTGCCAGCACCATGGGCTACGAGCAGTACTTC
>TRBJ2-5|-|TRBV6-5|many
CASSFSGLEETQYF
TGTGCCAGCAGTTTTTCAGGGCTGGAAGAGACCCAGTACTTC
>TRBJ2-3|TRBD2|TRBV11-1|-
CASSSTGTSGSSTDTQYF
TGTGCCAGCAGCTCCACCGGGACTAGCGGGAGCAGCACAGATACGCAGTATTTT
>TRBJ2-1|-|TRBV4-1|many
CASSQIGIKVEKFF
TGCGCCAGCAGCCAAATAGGGATAAAGGTCGAGAAGTTCTTC
>TRBJ2-5|-|TRBV7-6|-
CASSAASETQYF
TGTGCCAGCAGCGCCGCATCAGAGACCCAGTACTTC
>TRBJ1-2|-|TRBV5-1|-
CASSLDRARGYTF
TGCGCCAGCAGCTTGGACAGGGCTCGTGGCTACACCTTC
>TRBJ1-6|-|TRBV19|many
CASNRGYPNSPLHF
TGTGCCAGTAATCGAGGGTACCCGAATTCACCCCTCCACTTT
>TRBJ2-7|TRBD2|TRBV28|many
CASSAGTSVDYEQYF
TGTGCCAGCAGTGCCGGGACTAGCGTAGACTACGAGCAGTACTTC
>TRBJ2-3|-|TRBV5-1|many
CASSHNRGLDTDTQYF
TGCGCCAGCAGCCACAATCGGGGGCTAGACACAGATACGCAGTATTTT
>TRBJ2-1|-|TRBV20-1|many
CSASPPLLPMNEQFF
TGCAGTGCTAGTCCACCTCTACTGCCCATGAATGAGCAGTTCTTC
>TRBJ2-7|-|TRBV19|few
CASSGVLDEQYF
TGTGCCAGTAGTGGGGTTCTGGACGAGCAGTACTTC
>TRBJ2-2|-|TRBV5-1|many
CASRLLARNTGELFF
TGCGCCAGCAGGTTACTAGCACGAAACACCGGGGAGCTGTTTTTT
>TRBJ1-2|TRBD1|TRBV29-1|many
CSVEDLTGGDYGYTF
TGCAGCGTTGAAGACCTGACAGGGGGCGACTATGGCTACACCTTC
>TRBJ2-5|TRBD1|TRBV7-9|few
CASSTLRQGAGETQYF
TGTGCCAGCAGCACACTCCGACAGGGGGCGGGTGAGACCCAGTACTTC
>TRBJ2-1|TRBD2|TRBV20-1|many
CSASSGGSYNEQFF
TGCAGTGCTAGTTCGGGGGGCTCCTACAATGAGCAGTTCTTC
>TRBJ2-1|TRBD2|TRBV5-1|few
CASSFVGGLSYNEQFF
TGCGCCAGCAGCTTCGTGGGAGGGCTCTCCTACAATGAGCAGTTCTTC
>TRBJ2-5|-|TRBV15|-
CATSRVRPPRGTQYF
TGTGCCACCAGCAGAGTTCGGCCTCCGCGTGGGACCCAGTACTTC
>TRBJ2-3|-|TRBV5-1|many
CASSLLSRTAMRGTDTQYF
TGCGCCAGCAGCTTGCTTTCCAGGACGGCGATGCGAGGCACAGATACGCAGTATTTT
>TRBJ2-6|-|TRBV7-9|many
CASGLKVANVLTF
TGTGCCAGCGGCTTAAAGGTGGCCAACGTCCTGACTTTC
>TRBJ2-1|TRBD2|TRBV5-1|many
CASSPRGAGGFNEQFF
TGCGCCAGCAGCCCAAGGGGAGCGGGAGGCTTCAATGAGCAGTTCTTC
>TRBJ2-1|TRBD2|TRBV5-1|-
CASSLATSGRFFNEQFF
TGCGCCAGCAGCTTGGCTACTAGCGGGAGGTTTTTTAATGAGCAGTTCTTC
>TRBJ2-3|TRBD1|TRBV2|few
CASSEGTGGTDTQYF
TGTGCCAGCAGTGAAGGGACAGGGGGCACAGATACGCAGTATTTT
>TRBJ2-2|-|TRBV5-4|-
CASSRTAANTGELFF
TGTGCCAGCAGCCGGACAGCTGCGAACACCGGGGAGCTGTTTTTT
>TRBJ1-1|-|TRBV7-6|many
CASSLHGANTEAFF
TGTGCCAGCAGCTTACACGGTGCAAACACTGAAGCTTTCTTT
>TRBJ2-1|-|TRBV20-1|many
CSARPGISYNEQFF
TGCAGTGCTAGGCCCGGGATATCCTACAATGAGCAGTTCTTC
>TRBJ2-7|TRBD2|TRBV20-1|many
CSAIPLAGARYEQYF
TGCAGTGCTATCCCTCTAGCGGGAGCTCGGTACGAGCAGTACTTC
>TRBJ2-7|TRBD1|TRBV12-3/TRBV12-4|few
CASSLDRGGPTGVSYEQYF
TGTGCCAGCAGTTTGGACAGGGGGGGACCAACAGGAGTCTCCTACGAGCAGTACTTC
>TRBJ1-5|TRBD1|TRBV29-1|-
CSVGQGGQPQHF
TGCAGCGTAGGACAGGGCGGGCAGCCCCAGCATTTT